A single sample is the source of the 5 T cell receptor beta chains below, sequenced in a study of T cells in Graves' hyperthyroidism and ophthalmopathy. Amplification of TCR beta CDR3 regions used RNA as the template. The HTBI primer set was used in a first-round RT-PCR of the TCR CDR3. MiXCR was run by TCRdb on the multiplex PCR reads, yielding one entry per CDR3 protein. The table has 250,000 or so distinct CDR3 sequences, 13% to 15% seen once. The sequenced material came from blood. All receptors derive from a woman in her forties with Graves' hyperthyroidism that later progressed to Graves' ophthalmopathy.

The table lists this clonotype with many counts. The chain couples TRBV28 to TRBJ2-1; 9 bases line up with TRBD2. Germline trimming cut 0 bases from V and 4 bases from J; bases unmatched to any gene: 10. Germline V lookup: CDR1 MDHEN, CDR2 SYDVKM. The CDR3 contains 18 residues. DNA for the CDR3: TGTGCCAGCAGTTTATGGGCTTTACGGCGGGAGGGATACAATGAGCAGTTCTTC. The encoded protein is CASSLWALRREGYNEQFF.

The chain recombines TRBV4-1 with TRBJ2-3; D is unclear. V was cut by 1 base and J by 0 bases, with 11 bases left in between. The CDR3 extends over 16 amino acids. Germline V gene lookup returns CDR1 MGHRA and CDR2 YSYEKL. DNA of the CDR3: TGCGCCAGCAGCCAAGGACCCCCCTTTAGCACAGATACGCAGTATTTT. It codes for CASSQGPPFSTDTQYF.

For this clonotype: A clone one base away is much larger, so this may be a read error. The rearrangement links TRBV12-3 or TRBV12-4 to TRBJ1-2; possibly TRBD1 for D (5 bases). The CDR3 has 14 residues. V lost 5 bases and J lost 4, with 14 bases in between. CDR3 residues: CASSKGAGRYGYTF. CDR3 coding DNA: TGTGCCAGCAGTAAAGGGGCAGGGCGCTATGGCTACACCTTC.

This clonotype was seen at least ten times. This rearrangement joins TRBV3-1 to TRBJ2-1; D unresolved. The CDR3 totals 13 residues. V lost 4 bases and J lost 5, with 9 bases in between. Germline CDR1 and CDR2: LGHDT and YNNKEL (reference sequence). DNA of the CDR3: TGTGCCAGCAGCCCCTCAGGACACAATGAGCAGTTCTTC. This codes for CASSPSGHNEQFF.

In its sample, this clonotype was seen many times. This rearrangement joins TRBV20-1 to TRBJ2-7; D call uncertain. This CDR3 spans 11 amino acids. Per the germline V gene, CDR1 is DFQATT and CDR2 is SNEGSKA (reference sequence). Trimming shortened V by 3 bases and J by 3 bases, and 6 bases separated the two germline ends. The CDR3: CSASRSYEQYF. The CDR3 coding sequence is TGCAGTGCTAGTCGTAGCTACGAGCAGTACTTC.